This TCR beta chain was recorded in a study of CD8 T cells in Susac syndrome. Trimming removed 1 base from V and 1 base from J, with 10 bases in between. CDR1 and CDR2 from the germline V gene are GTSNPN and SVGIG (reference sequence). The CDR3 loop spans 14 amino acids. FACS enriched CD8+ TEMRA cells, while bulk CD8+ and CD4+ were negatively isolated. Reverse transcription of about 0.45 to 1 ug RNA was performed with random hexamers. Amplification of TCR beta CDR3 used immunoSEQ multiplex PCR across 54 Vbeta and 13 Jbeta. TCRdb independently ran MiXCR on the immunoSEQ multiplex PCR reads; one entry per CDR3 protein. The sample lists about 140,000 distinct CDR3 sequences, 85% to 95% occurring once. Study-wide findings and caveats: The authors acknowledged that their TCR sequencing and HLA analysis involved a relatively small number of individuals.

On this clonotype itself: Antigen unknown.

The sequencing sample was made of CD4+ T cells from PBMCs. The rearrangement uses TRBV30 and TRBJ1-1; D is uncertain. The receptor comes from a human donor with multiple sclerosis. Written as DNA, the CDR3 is TGTGCCTGGAGTGGATGGAATACGAACACTGAAGCTTTCTTT. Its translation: CAWSGWNTNTEAFF.